The rows below give T cell receptor beta chains drawn from one sample of a study of T cell changes during pregnancy in multiple sclerosis. Assay: immunoSEQ multiplex PCR; the TCRdb copy retains only in-frame clones and omits some. The table has tens of thousands of clones, about nine tenths seen once. The input for sequencing was CD8+ T cells from peripheral blood mononuclear cells, taken after pregnancy. The origin of the receptors is a female donor with multiple sclerosis, enrolled in a pregnancy study. Each CDR3 is given with its conserved first and last residue. Fields, in order: CDR3 protein, CDR3 DNA, V gene, J gene, CDR3 length, D gene, clone size. D genes are given only for firm matches. Not every row has a clone size; where given, it reads once, few, many or a size class.

CDR3 protein: CASSLMDRAKNIQYF
CDR3 DNA: TGTGCCAGCAGCTTAATGGACAGGGCCAAAAACATTCAGTACTTC
V gene: TRBV7-8
J gene: TRBJ2-4
CDR3 length: 15
D gene: TRBD1
clone size: .

CDR3 protein: CASSREEGQDYGYTF
CDR3 DNA: TGCGCCAGCAGCCGGGAAGAGGGACAGGACTATGGCTACACCTTC
V gene: TRBV5-1
J gene: TRBJ1-2
CDR3 length: 15
D gene: TRBD1
clone size: .

CDR3 protein: CASTLEGANTEAFF
CDR3 DNA: TGCGCCAGCACGCTAGAAGGGGCTAACACTGAAGCTTTCTTT
V gene: TRBV5-1
J gene: TRBJ1-1
CDR3 length: 14
D gene: .
clone size: .

CDR3 protein: CASSLADRPRGGYTF
CDR3 DNA: TGTGCCAGCAGCTTAGCCGACAGGCCGAGGGGCGGCTACACCTTC
V gene: TRBV7-9
J gene: TRBJ1-2
CDR3 length: 15
D gene: .
clone size: once

CDR3 protein: CASSLSGMVNGYTF
CDR3 DNA: TGTGCCAGCAGTTTATCCGGGATGGTTAATGGCTACACCTTC
V gene: TRBV27
J gene: TRBJ1-2
CDR3 length: 14
D gene: .
clone size: .

CDR3 protein: CAWSVRGKLNTEAFF
CDR3 DNA: TGTGCCTGGAGTGTAAGGGGCAAGCTGAACACTGAAGCTTTCTTT
V gene: TRBV30
J gene: TRBJ1-1
CDR3 length: 15
D gene: .
clone size: .

CDR3 protein: CASSPTPGQSIGYGYTF
CDR3 DNA: TGTGCCAGCAGCCCCACGCCCGGACAATCGATCGGCTATGGCTACACCTTC
V gene: TRBV7-8
J gene: TRBJ1-2
CDR3 length: 17
D gene: .
clone size: .

CDR3 protein: CASSSSGNTEAFF
CDR3 DNA: TGTGCCAGCAGCTCTTCAGGTAACACTGAAGCTTTCTTT
V gene: TRBV7-9
J gene: TRBJ1-1
CDR3 length: 13
D gene: .
clone size: few

CDR3 protein: CASRPARDRELFEKLFF
CDR3 DNA: TGTGCCAGCAGGCCCGCCCGGGACAGGGAATTATTTGAAAAACTGTTTTTT
V gene: TRBV7-9
J gene: TRBJ1-4
CDR3 length: 17
D gene: TRBD1
clone size: .

CDR3 protein: CASSGSGSSYEQYF
CDR3 DNA: TGCGCCAGCAGCGGTAGCGGTAGCTCCTACGAGCAGTACTTC
V gene: TRBV5-1
J gene: TRBJ2-7
CDR3 length: 14
D gene: .
clone size: once

CDR3 protein: CASSQDLAGGYEQYF
CDR3 DNA: TGTGCCAGCAGCCAAGATCTAGCGGGGGGTTACGAGCAGTACTTC
V gene: TRBV5-4
J gene: TRBJ2-7
CDR3 length: 15
D gene: TRBD2
clone size: .

CDR3 protein: CASSQDRGGVRSPLGNTEAFF
CDR3 DNA: TGCGCCAGCAGCCAAGATAGGGGGGGGGTTAGGTCTCCTTTAGGGAACACTGAAGCTTTCTTT
V gene: TRBV4-3
J gene: TRBJ1-1
CDR3 length: 21
D gene: .
clone size: .

CDR3 protein: CASSGQGEDTEAFF
CDR3 DNA: TGTGCCAGCAGCGGACAGGGGGAGGACACTGAAGCTTTCTTT
V gene: TRBV9
J gene: TRBJ1-1
CDR3 length: 14
D gene: TRBD1
clone size: .

CDR3 protein: CSVELMYNEQFF
CDR3 DNA: TGCAGCGTTGAGTTAATGTACAATGAGCAGTTCTTC
V gene: TRBV29-1
J gene: TRBJ2-1
CDR3 length: 12
D gene: .
clone size: .

CDR3 protein: CASSQDLEGTPTPDTQYF
CDR3 DNA: TGTGCCAGCAGCCAAGACCTTGAGGGGACACCAACCCCAGATACGCAGTATTTT
V gene: TRBV4-2
J gene: TRBJ2-3
CDR3 length: 18
D gene: .
clone size: .

CDR3 protein: CASSQESWSTETQYF
CDR3 DNA: TGTGCCAGCAGCCAAGAATCGTGGAGTACGGAGACCCAGTACTTC
V gene: TRBV4-2
J gene: TRBJ2-5
CDR3 length: 15
D gene: .
clone size: .

CDR3 protein: CSVASGAGQSGYTF
CDR3 DNA: TGCAGCGTTGCTTCTGGTGCAGGGCAGAGTGGCTACACCTTC
V gene: TRBV29-1
J gene: TRBJ1-2
CDR3 length: 14
D gene: .
clone size: .

CDR3 protein: CASSQDWGASGRAYNEQFF
CDR3 DNA: TGTGCCAGCAGCCAAGATTGGGGAGCTAGCGGGAGGGCCTACAATGAGCAGTTCTTC
V gene: TRBV4-2
J gene: TRBJ2-1
CDR3 length: 19
D gene: TRBD2
clone size: .

CDR3 protein: CASSLSAGSGYTF
CDR3 DNA: TGTGCCAGCAGTTTATCGGCAGGGTCTGGCTACACCTTC
V gene: TRBV27
J gene: TRBJ1-2
CDR3 length: 13
D gene: .
clone size: .

CDR3 protein: CASSFFGGWNAEAFF
CDR3 DNA: TGTGCCAGCAGCTTCTTCGGGGGGTGGAACGCTGAAGCTTTCTTT
V gene: TRBV5-4
J gene: TRBJ1-1
CDR3 length: 15
D gene: .
clone size: .

CDR3 protein: CAWSPLPSKGDEQYF
CDR3 DNA: TGTGCCTGGAGTCCACTTCCGAGCAAAGGGGACGAGCAGTACTTC
V gene: TRBV30
J gene: TRBJ2-7
CDR3 length: 15
D gene: .
clone size: .

CDR3 protein: CASFRGMSYGYTF
CDR3 DNA: TGTGCCAGTTTCAGGGGGATGAGCTATGGCTACACCTTC
V gene: TRBV19
J gene: TRBJ1-2
CDR3 length: 13
D gene: TRBD1
clone size: .

CDR3 protein: CASSSDWDRKNYGYTF
CDR3 DNA: TGTGCCAGCAGCTCAGATTGGGACAGAAAGAACTATGGCTACACCTTC
V gene: TRBV7-9
J gene: TRBJ1-2
CDR3 length: 16
D gene: TRBD1
clone size: .

CDR3 protein: CASSLPGLAGPPDTQYF
CDR3 DNA: TGCGCCAGCAGCCTACCGGGACTAGCGGGGCCCCCAGATACGCAGTATTTT
V gene: TRBV4-1
J gene: TRBJ2-3
CDR3 length: 17
D gene: TRBD2
clone size: .

CDR3 protein: CASSEKTGEAEAFF
CDR3 DNA: TGTGCCAGCAGTGAGAAGACAGGGGAGGCTGAAGCTTTCTTT
V gene: TRBV2
J gene: TRBJ1-1
CDR3 length: 14
D gene: TRBD1
clone size: .

CDR3 protein: CASTWGLAEATGELFF
CDR3 DNA: TGTGCCAGCACCTGGGGACTAGCGGAGGCCACCGGGGAGCTGTTTTTT
V gene: TRBV11-2
J gene: TRBJ2-2
CDR3 length: 16
D gene: TRBD2
clone size: .

CDR3 protein: CASSTGYNQPQHF
CDR3 DNA: TGTGCCAGCAGTACAGGGTACAATCAGCCCCAGCATTTT
V gene: TRBV9
J gene: TRBJ1-5
CDR3 length: 13
D gene: .
clone size: .